The rows below give T cell receptor beta chains drawn from one sample of a study of blood T cell repertoires in COVID-19. TCRdb keeps only in-frame clones here, not all; method: immunoSEQ multiplex PCR. The table lists roughly 260,000 clones, approximately 90% of them singletons. Sequencing was carried out using peripheral blood. The receptors were sampled from a woman in her forties or fifties who had recovered from COVID-19. The CDR3 runs from the conserved cysteine through the conserved F or W. The D gene is left open where the match is weak.

TRBV2	-	TRBJ2-5	TGTGCCAGCACCAGAGGTCGACTGGAGACCCAGTACTTC	CASTRGRLETQYF
TRBV2	TRBD1	TRBJ2-2	TGTGCCAGCATTATAAGGAAGGGACAGCAACACACCGGGGAGCTGTTTTTT	CASIIRKGQQHTGELFF
TRBV10-2	TRBD1	TRBJ2-5	TGCGCCAGCAGTGACAGGGGGCGTTTGGAGACCCAGTACTTC	CASSDRGRLETQYF
TRBV5-1	TRBD1	TRBJ1-2	TGCGCCAGCAGCTTCAGACAGGGGGCATTGAGCTACACCTTC	CASSFRQGALSYTF
TRBV19	TRBD1	TRBJ2-3	TGTGCCAGTTCCGACAGGGGCACAGATACGCAGTATTTT	CASSDRGTDTQYF
TRBV7-2	-	TRBJ2-1	TGTGCCAGCAGCGCCTTGCCGGGACTTCGCTCCTACAATGAGCAGTTCTTC	CASSALPGLRSYNEQFF
TRBV25-1	-	TRBJ1-5	TGTGCCAGCAGTGGAACGGGATTAGAGCCCCAGCATTTT	CASSGTGLEPQHF
TRBV6-1	TRBD1	TRBJ1-2	TGTGCCAGCAGTGAGGGACAGGCCACTAACTATGGCTACACCTTC	CASSEGQATNYGYTF
TRBV6-6	-	TRBJ1-3	TGTGCCAGCAGTCGATCAGGGGCGGGAAACACCATATATTTT	CASSRSGAGNTIYF
TRBV4-1	TRBD2	TRBJ2-7	TGCGCCAGCAGCCCCCGCGGGGGGACCTACGAGCAGTACTTC	CASSPRGGTYEQYF
TRBV6-5	-	TRBJ1-6	TGTGCCAGCAGTTCGACAGTCTATAATTCACCCCTCCACTTT	CASSSTVYNSPLHF
TRBV6-1	-	TRBJ2-4	TGTGCCAGCAGTGATTATTGGACGACGCGGGCTCAGTACTTC	CASSDYWTTRAQYF
TRBV5-5	-	TRBJ2-5	TGTGCCAGCAGCTGGTCACCGGGACTCAAGGAGGAGACCCAGTACTTC	CASSWSPGLKEETQYF
TRBV29-1	-	TRBJ2-2	TGCAGCGCCTGGTCGAGCACCGGGGAGCTGTTTTTT	CSAWSSTGELFF
TRBV7-9	TRBD1	TRBJ1-4	TGTGCCAGCAGCACGGCGGGGACAGGGCATGAAAAACTGTTTTTT	CASSTAGTGHEKLFF
TRBV27	-	TRBJ2-3	TGTGCCAGCAGGCTTTCGGTGGGCACAGATACGCAGTATTTT	CASRLSVGTDTQYF